This T cell receptor (beta chain) was recovered during a study of shared clonotypes between healthy human individuals. The data were produced by immunoSEQ multiplex PCR, yet TCRdb's version contains in-frame clones alone and is incomplete. The sample has around 2.1 million clones, approximately 96% seen once; the top ten hold roughly 0.13%. Worth noting for this clone: The junction and the germline gene differ at one end; a read error may be behind it.

Germline assignment: CDR1 KGHSH and CDR2 LQKENI. This CDR3 is 18 amino acids long. The receptor was derived from a man aged 18 to 29 in good health. V usage is TRBV18 and J usage is TRBJ2-3; 12 nucleotides match TRBD1. The sample comprised naive CD4+ T cells sorted from blood. Subset: CD45RA+ positively selected. CDR3 nucleotide sequence: TGTGCCAGCTCACCACTACATATGGGGACAGGGGGCACCGATACGCAGTATTTT. Translated, it gives CASSPLHMGTGGTDTQYF.